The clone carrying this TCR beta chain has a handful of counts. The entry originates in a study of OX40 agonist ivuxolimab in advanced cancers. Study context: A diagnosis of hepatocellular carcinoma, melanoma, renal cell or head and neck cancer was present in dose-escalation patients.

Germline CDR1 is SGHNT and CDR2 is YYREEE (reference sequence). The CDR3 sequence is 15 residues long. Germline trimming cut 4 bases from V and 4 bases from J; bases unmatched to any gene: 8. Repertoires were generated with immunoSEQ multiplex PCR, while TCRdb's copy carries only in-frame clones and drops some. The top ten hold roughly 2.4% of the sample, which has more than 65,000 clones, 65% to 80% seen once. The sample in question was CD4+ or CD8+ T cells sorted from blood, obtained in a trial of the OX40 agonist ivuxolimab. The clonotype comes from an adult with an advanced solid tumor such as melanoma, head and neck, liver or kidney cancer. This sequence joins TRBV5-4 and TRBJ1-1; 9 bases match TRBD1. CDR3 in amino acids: CASSIPGQGFTEAFF. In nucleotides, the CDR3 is TGTGCCAGCAGCATACCGGGACAGGGTTTCACTGAAGCTTTCTTT.